The T cell receptor (beta chain) described here comes from a study of patients and donors after allogeneic stem cell transplantation (dated by TCRdb to about 2020). Per the germline V gene, SGDLS is the CDR1 and YYNGEE is the CDR2. Here V drops 0 bases and J drops 4 bases, and the junction holds 3 bases not matched to any gene. The CDR3 holds 14 amino acids from the cysteine to the phenylalanine. Here the CDR3 DNA is all that survives: 42 bases in frame from base 1. This clonotype was counted only a few times. The target of this receptor is not known. Base qualities were left out, and no much larger clone turns up one base away. The library was prepared using RT-PCR. TCRdb lists the instrument as NextSeq 550. Using fastp at Q25 and MiXCR, TCRdb reprocessed the public reads and kept productive beta chains. Under each unique CDR3 protein, matching rows form one entry showing the most common genes and DNA. Across this sample there are about a million distinct CDR3 sequences, with roughly 18% seen only once. The ten largest clonotypes hold around 5.5% of the sample.

This receptor was identified in a human donor who was either an allogeneic HSCT recipient or a stem cell or donor lymphocyte infusion donor (not recorded which). It is not recorded whose cells these are; they may come from a transplant donor. This receptor chain uses TRBV9 and TRBJ2-7; 8 central nucleotides agree with TRBD2. The sample was blood, either unsorted or a sorted T cell fraction (not recorded which). For the CDR3, the sequence is CASSVEGLGYEQYF. Read as DNA, the sequence is TGTGCCAGCAGCGTAGAGGGACTAGGGTACGAGCAGTACTTC.